Here is one T cell receptor beta chain with its context. The antigen remains unidentified. Additional DNA sequences in this sample encode the identical CDR3. Produced via immunoSEQ multiplex PCR; TCRdb's table is partial and in-frame only. This table holds tens of thousands of clones, 91% found once. The data are from a study of PD-L1 blockade in urothelial cancer. Across the whole study: Males with bladder-origin urothelial cancer made up about 90% of the roughly 29 patients. Blood analyses occurred 3 weeks (second dose) and 6 weeks post treatment start.

Time point denoted: peripheral blood 6 weeks after treatment start. General study results and limits: Below-median pretreatment blood TCR clonality was a predictor of better survival. Tumor-associated TCR clones expanded more in blood at 3 weeks in patients with durable benefit.

The CDR3 spans 12 residues. V lost 3 bases to trimming and J lost 1 base, with 3 bases between them. Germline V gives CDR1 SGHRS, CDR2 YFSETQ. Source: PBMCs, taken around atezolizumab (anti-PD-L1) treatment. This clonotype was obtained from a woman older than 75 with urothelial cancer. V gene TRBV5-1 combines with J gene TRBJ2-3; no reliable D call. The CDR3 loop reads CASSSGTDTQYF. The DNA of the CDR3 is TGCGCCAGCAGCTCCGGCACAGATACGCAGTATTTT.